Below, one T cell receptor beta chain is given with its context. Its antigen remains unidentified. This sample was taken from a study of beta chain features in type 1 diabetes. Study-wide results and limits: Among patients with Type 1 diabetes, TCRB CDR3s were moderately but significantly shorter in every one of the four CD4+ subsets.

V lost 6 bases and J lost 2, with 15 bases in between. The CDR3 is 14 amino acids. Germline V gene data show CDR1 as SGHRS and CDR2 as YFSETQ. Sequencing targeted expressed TCRB transcripts, as all isolated RNA had been reverse transcribed. Measured with immunoSEQ multiplex PCR; TCRdb has only the in-frame clones, and not every one. The table shows 20,000 to 30,000 clones, with under 75% occurring only once. Sequenced sample: Tregs from blood. The TCR originated in a man between 18 and 35 years old with type 1 diabetes. This chain uses TRBV5-1 with TRBJ2-7, with D possibly being TRBD1 (7 bases). CDR3 in DNA: TGCGCCAGCACCCGGGGGACAGCGACCTACGAGCAGTACTTC. Translating it yields CASTRGTATYEQYF.